Sequencing of this T cell receptor (beta chain) was carried out in a study of neurological immune-mediated disorders. The cDNA came from 5'RACE, which used 10-nucleotide random UMIs. The yield of each sequencing run was over 170 million TCR-beta sequences from 15-18 subjects. TCRdb independently ran MiXCR on the 5' RACE reads; one entry per CDR3 protein. The repertoire holds some 46,000 distinct CDR3 sequences, with about a tenth as singletons. The study's findings and limits: None of the CDR3 amino acid sequences of expanded clones recurred across subjects, suggesting private repertoires in all groups. The greatest TCR clonal expansion appeared in HTLV-1-associated myelopathy and the smallest, falling below healthy controls, in multiple sclerosis.

CDR1 and CDR2 from the germline V gene are SQVTM and ANQGSEA. The CDR3 runs to 13 residues. Trimming took 7 bases from V and 5 from J, leaving 17 bases between them. Worth noting for this clonotype: Its antigen is unknown.

This chain uses TRBV29-1 with TRBJ2-5, with D possibly being TRBD2 (6 bases). The sequenced sample consisted of PBMCs. The sequence was obtained from a man between 65 and 85 years old with HTLV-1-associated myelopathy (HAM/TSP). Here the CDR3 reads CSAGWRGAETQYF. CDR3 nucleotide sequence: TGCAGCGCTGGGTGGCGGGGCGCGGAGACCCAGTACTTC. Full variable domain (rest looked up from reference TRBV29-1 and TRBJ2-5): SAVISQKPSRDICQRGTSLTIQCQVDSQVTMMFWYRQQPGQSLTLIATANQGSEATYESGFVIDKFPISRPNLTFSTLTVSNMSPEDSSIYLCSAGWRGAETQYFGPGTRLLVL.